This TCR beta chain was recorded in a study of blood T cell repertoires in COVID-19. The wider study: The United States, Italy and Spain provided the acute and convalescent COVID-19 samples. From T cells, B-cell-depleted T cells, or PBMCs came the material, which was cDNA or gDNA.

V was shortened by 4 bases and J by 7 bases, with 12 bases between the two germline ends. The CDR3 length is 13 residues. Germline CDR1 is SGDLS and CDR2 is YYNGEE. Authors' methods: Amplified reference gene primers provided the basis for estimating nucleated cell counts. Assay: immunoSEQ multiplex PCR; the TCRdb copy retains only in-frame clones and omits some. Clone size and the V and J calls come from that table; the DNA yielded D and trimming. The sample consists of 150,000 to 200,000 clones, around 90% of them appearing once. This TCR was recovered from a man aged 18 to 29 with acute or convalescent COVID-19. The sequencing input was peripheral blood. This sequence joins TRBV9 and TRBJ2-1; weak D call: TRBD2 (5 bases). The chain's CDR3 is CASSPQTGNEQFF. The CDR3 bases are TGTGCCAGCAGCCCCCAAACGGGAAATGAGCAGTTCTTC. The full variable domain, completed using reference TRBV9 and TRBJ2-1, is DSGVTQTPKHLITATGQRVTLRCSPRSGDLSVYWYQQSLDQGLQFLIQYYNGEERAKGNILERFSAQQFPDLHSELNLSSLELGDSALYFCASSPQTGNEQFFGPGTRLTVL.